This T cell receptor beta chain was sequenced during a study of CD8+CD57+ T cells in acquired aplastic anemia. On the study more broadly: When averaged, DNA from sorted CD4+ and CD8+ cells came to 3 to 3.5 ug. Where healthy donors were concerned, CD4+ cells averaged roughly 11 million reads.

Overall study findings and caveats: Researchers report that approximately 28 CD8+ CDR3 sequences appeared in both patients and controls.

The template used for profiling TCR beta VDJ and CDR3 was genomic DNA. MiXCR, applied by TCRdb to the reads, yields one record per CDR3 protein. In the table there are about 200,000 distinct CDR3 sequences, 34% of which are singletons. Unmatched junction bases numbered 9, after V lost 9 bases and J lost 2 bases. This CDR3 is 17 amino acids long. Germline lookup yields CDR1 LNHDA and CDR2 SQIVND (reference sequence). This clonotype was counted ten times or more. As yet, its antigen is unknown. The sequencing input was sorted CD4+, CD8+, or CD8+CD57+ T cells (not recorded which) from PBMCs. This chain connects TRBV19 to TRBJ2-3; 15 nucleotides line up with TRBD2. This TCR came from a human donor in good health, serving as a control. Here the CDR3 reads CASTGTSGGFVTDTQYF. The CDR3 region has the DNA TGTGCCAGCACCGGGACTAGCGGGGGGTTCGTCACAGATACGCAGTATTTT.